The clone carrying this TCR beta chain came up once. This specimen belongs to a study of blood T cell repertoires in COVID-19. Assay: immunoSEQ multiplex PCR; the TCRdb copy retains only in-frame clones and omits some. The sample includes about 100,000 clones, just over 85% of them seen just once. The CDR3 loop spans 16 amino acids. With 2 bases clipped from V and 0 bases from J, the junction kept 2 bases outside the gene matches. From germline, CDR1 is SGHTA and CDR2 FQGNSA. Material: peripheral blood. The gene calls are TRBV7-2 and TRBJ2-7, with 12 bases matching TRBD2. The sequence was obtained from a human donor in a cohort sampled during active COVID-19. The CDR3 DNA follows: TGTGCCAGCAGCTTACCGGGACTAGCGGGCTCCTACGAGCAGTACTTC. This sequence encodes CASSLPGLAGSYEQYF. The full variable domain, rest sourced from reference TRBV7-2 and TRBJ2-7, is GAGVSQSPSNKVTEKGKDVELRCDPISGHTALYWYRQSLGQGLEFLIYFQGNSAPDKSGLPSDRFSAERTGGSVSTLTIQRTQQEDSAVYLCASSLPGLAGSYEQYFGPGTRLTVT.